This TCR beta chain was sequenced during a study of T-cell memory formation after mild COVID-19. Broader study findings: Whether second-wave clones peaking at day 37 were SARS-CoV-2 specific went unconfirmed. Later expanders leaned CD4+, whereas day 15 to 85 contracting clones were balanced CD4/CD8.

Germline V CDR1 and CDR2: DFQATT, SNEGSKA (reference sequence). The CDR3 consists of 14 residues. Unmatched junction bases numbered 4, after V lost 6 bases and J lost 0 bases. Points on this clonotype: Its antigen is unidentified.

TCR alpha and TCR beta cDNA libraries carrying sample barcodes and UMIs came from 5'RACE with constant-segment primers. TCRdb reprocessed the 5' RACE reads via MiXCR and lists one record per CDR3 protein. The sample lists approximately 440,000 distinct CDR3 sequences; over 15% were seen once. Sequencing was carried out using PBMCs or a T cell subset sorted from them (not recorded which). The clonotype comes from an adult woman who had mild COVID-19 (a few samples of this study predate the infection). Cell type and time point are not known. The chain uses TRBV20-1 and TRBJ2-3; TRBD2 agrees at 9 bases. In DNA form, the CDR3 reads TGCAGTGCGTTAAGCGGGGGGAGCACAGATACGCAGTATTTT. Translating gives CSALSGGSTDTQYF.